A selection of T cell receptor beta chains follows, all from one sample in a study of OX40 agonist ivuxolimab in advanced cancers. Repertoires were generated with immunoSEQ multiplex PCR, while TCRdb's copy carries only in-frame clones and drops some. This table has about 72,000 clones, 75% to 90% appearing once. The sequenced sample was CD4+ or CD8+ T cells sorted from blood, obtained in a trial of the OX40 agonist ivuxolimab. The source is an adult with an advanced solid tumor such as melanoma, head and neck, liver or kidney cancer. The CDR3 runs from the conserved cysteine through the conserved F or W. The D gene is left open where the match is weak. Clone size is shown for a subset of rows, as once, few, many or a class of expanded clone.

>TRBJ2-7|TRBD1|TRBV5-1|.
TGCGCCAGCAGCTTAAACGGACAGGGTTCCTACGAGCAGTACTTC
CASSLNGQGSYEQYF
>TRBJ1-3|.|TRBV11-2|few
TGTGCCAGCAGCTCTATAACCTCTGGAAACACCATATATTTT
CASSSITSGNTIYF
>TRBJ1-1|.|TRBV10-1|.
TGCGCCAGCAGTGAGTCACAGAACACTGAAGCTTTCTTT
CASSESQNTEAFF
>TRBJ2-5|.|TRBV19|.
TGTGCCAGTAAGGGGGGACGGGGATTGGAGACCCAGTACTTC
CASKGGRGLETQYF
>TRBJ2-5|.|TRBV7-9|.
TGTGCCAGCAGCTTAGATGACGTGACCCAGTACTTC
CASSLDDVTQYF
>TRBJ2-3|TRBD1|TRBV5-4|.
TGTGCCAGCAGCTTGGGGGGGACAGGGACAGATACGCAGTATTTT
CASSLGGTGTDTQYF
>TRBJ2-4|.|TRBV6-1|.
TGTGCCAGCAGTGAATTATGGGGGACCAAAAACATTCAGTACTTC
CASSELWGTKNIQYF
>TRBJ2-5|.|TRBV7-9|.
TGTGCCAGCAGGGCCAGGGGTGGGGACCAAGAGACCCAGTACTTC
CASRARGGDQETQYF
>TRBJ2-7|TRBD1|TRBV5-1|.
TGCGCCAGCAGCAGTACTCGGGACAGCTACGAGCAGTACTTC
CASSSTRDSYEQYF
>TRBJ2-5|.|TRBV9|.
TGTGCCAGCAGCGAGGAGACCCAGTACTTC
CASSEETQYF
>TRBJ1-2|.|TRBV5-4|.
TGTGCCAGCAGCTTATCAAGGGATTATGGCTACACCTTC
CASSLSRDYGYTF
>TRBJ1-1|.|TRBV6-1|.
TGTGCCAGCAATCAAAGGGAGAGGACTGAAGCTTTCTTT
CASNQRERTEAFF
>TRBJ2-1|.|TRBV5-1|.
TGCGCCAGCAGCATGCCCCAGGGGCGGCTCTCCTACAATGAGCAGTTCTTC
CASSMPQGRLSYNEQFF
>TRBJ2-1|TRBD2|TRBV29-1|.
TGCAGCTTTGAGAGGACTAGCGCCAACAATGAGCAGTTCTTC
CSFERTSANNEQFF
>TRBJ2-7|TRBD2|TRBV6-5|.
TGTGCCAGCAGTTACTCGTACCTAGCGGGGGAGCAGTACTTC
CASSYSYLAGEQYF
>TRBJ2-7|.|TRBV6-1|few
TGTGCCAGCATCCCAGGGGGGCCCGGGGACGAGCAGTACTTC
CASIPGGPGDEQYF
>TRBJ1-1|.|TRBV2|few
TGTGCCAGCAGCGGTGACGGCCCCATGAACACTGAAGCTTTCTTT
CASSGDGPMNTEAFF
>TRBJ2-3|.|TRBV20-1|.
TGCAGTGCTAGCCGGTCGGAGTCACAGTATTTT
CSASRSESQYF
>TRBJ1-2|TRBD1|TRBV28|.
TGTGCCAGCAGCCAGGGACAGAACTATGGCTACACCTTC
CASSQGQNYGYTF
>TRBJ1-1|TRBD1|TRBV18|.
TGTGCCAGCTCACCAGGACAGGGAAAGTTTGAAGCTTTCTTT
CASSPGQGKFEAFF
>TRBJ2-5|TRBD2|TRBV29-1|.
TGCAGCGTTGTGTCTCTAGCGGGAGGCCGGGAGACCCAGTACTTC
CSVVSLAGGRETQYF
>TRBJ2-2|.|TRBV11-2|.
TGTGCCAGCAGCTTAGAGGCAAGCACCGGGGAGCTGTTTTTT
CASSLEASTGELFF